This is a list of T cell receptor beta chains from one sample in a study of human T cells and chemical hapten exposure. TCRdb re-analysed the RACE reads in MiXCR, keeping a single row per CDR3 protein. The table includes around 120,000 distinct CDR3 sequences, roughly 13% detected once. The material was whole blood, obtained in connection with sensitization to the hapten diphenylcyclopropenone (DPC). The receptors here all came from a man between 18 and 29 years old with alopecia areata. Some clones in this sample may be carry-over from other donors' samples. Both conserved end residues are part of each CDR3. Fields, in order: V gene, J gene, clone size, CDR3 protein. For some rows the clone size is stated as once, few or many, or as a class when expanded; others skip it.

V gene: TRBV29-1; J gene: TRBJ2-1; clone size: NA; CDR3 protein: CSARDSKYYNEQFF
V gene: TRBV23-1; J gene: TRBJ2-3; clone size: few; CDR3 protein: CATQQPPGPLSSDTQYF
V gene: TRBV7-2; J gene: TRBJ2-5; clone size: NA; CDR3 protein: CASSPRTWQETQYF
V gene: TRBV12-3/TRBV12-4; J gene: TRBJ2-3; clone size: NA; CDR3 protein: CASSLAGGSTDTQYF
V gene: TRBV6-2/TRBV6-3; J gene: TRBJ2-2; clone size: few; CDR3 protein: CASSSSVNTGELFF
V gene: TRBV21-1; J gene: TRBJ2-1; clone size: few; CDR3 protein: CASSRQDRGPYNEQFF
V gene: TRBV29-1; J gene: TRBJ1-1; clone size: NA; CDR3 protein: CSVAETEAFF
V gene: TRBV11-2; J gene: TRBJ1-4; clone size: NA; CDR3 protein: CAINRGNEKLFF
V gene: TRBV7-6; J gene: TRBJ1-5; clone size: many; CDR3 protein: CASSLRALEPQHF
V gene: TRBV7-9; J gene: TRBJ2-3; clone size: many; CDR3 protein: CASSFTGTGLSTDTQYF
V gene: TRBV6-5; J gene: TRBJ1-1; clone size: few; CDR3 protein: CASSYPGPNTEAFF
V gene: TRBV10-2; J gene: TRBJ1-5; clone size: few; CDR3 protein: CASSESPGGENQPQHF
V gene: TRBV5-1; J gene: TRBJ1-1; clone size: NA; CDR3 protein: CASSQDRAMNTEAFF
V gene: TRBV7-2; J gene: TRBJ1-2; clone size: NA; CDR3 protein: CASSFSWPGTSNYGYTF
V gene: TRBV4-3; J gene: TRBJ1-2; clone size: few; CDR3 protein: CASSRDRNYGYTF
V gene: TRBV5-4; J gene: TRBJ2-3; clone size: NA; CDR3 protein: CASGGGTSGGSSTDTQYF
V gene: TRBV11-2; J gene: TRBJ2-1; clone size: NA; CDR3 protein: CASSLNGGAENEQFF
V gene: TRBV28; J gene: TRBJ1-6; clone size: many; CDR3 protein: CASGVSYNSPLHF
V gene: TRBV6-2/TRBV6-3; J gene: TRBJ2-1; clone size: NA; CDR3 protein: CASSYRYWDEQFF
V gene: TRBV6-1; J gene: TRBJ1-5; clone size: NA; CDR3 protein: CASSEESGGNQPQHF